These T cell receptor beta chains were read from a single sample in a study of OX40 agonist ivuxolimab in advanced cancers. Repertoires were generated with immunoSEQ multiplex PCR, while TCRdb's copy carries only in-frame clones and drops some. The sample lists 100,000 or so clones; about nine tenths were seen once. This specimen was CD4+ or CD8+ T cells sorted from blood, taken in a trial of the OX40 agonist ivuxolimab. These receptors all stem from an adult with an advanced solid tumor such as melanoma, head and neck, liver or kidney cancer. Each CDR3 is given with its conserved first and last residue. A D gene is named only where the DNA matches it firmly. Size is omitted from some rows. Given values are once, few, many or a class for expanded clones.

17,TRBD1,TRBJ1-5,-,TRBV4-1,TGCGCCAGCAGCCAAGAGCGGAACAGGGGGGAGGATCAGCCCCAGCATTTT,CASSQERNRGEDQPQHF
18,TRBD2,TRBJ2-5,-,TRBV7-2,TGTGCCAGCAGCAGAGGGACTAGCGGGGGGACCTACCAAGAGACCCAGTACTTC,CASSRGTSGGTYQETQYF
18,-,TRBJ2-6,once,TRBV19,TGTGCCAGTAGTCCCCCGGGACGGACCGCCTCCGGGGCCAACGTCCTGACTTTC,CASSPPGRTASGANVLTF
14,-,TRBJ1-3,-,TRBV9,TGTGCCAGCAGCGTAGAGGGGCCTGGAAACACCATATATTTT,CASSVEGPGNTIYF
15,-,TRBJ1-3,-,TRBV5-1,TGCGCCAGCAGCTTGCCCCTCGACTCTGGAAACACCATATATTTT,CASSLPLDSGNTIYF
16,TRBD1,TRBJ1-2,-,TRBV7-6,TGTGCCAGCAGCCCTCGCAGACAGGGAACGCGGTATGGCTACACCTTC,CASSPRRQGTRYGYTF
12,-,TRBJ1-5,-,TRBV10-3,TGTGCCACAAAGGGCGGAAATCAGCCCCAGCATTTT,CATKGGNQPQHF
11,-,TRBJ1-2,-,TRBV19,TGTGCCAGTAGTATAGAGTATGGCTACACCTTC,CASSIEYGYTF
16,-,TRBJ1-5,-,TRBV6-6,TGTGCCAGCAGGGATCGAGGGGGAGTTTCCAATCAGCCCCAGCATTTT,CASRDRGGVSNQPQHF
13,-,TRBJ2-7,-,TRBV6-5,TGTGCCAGCAGTTACTCGTTCTCGCGCGAGCAGTACTTC,CASSYSFSREQYF
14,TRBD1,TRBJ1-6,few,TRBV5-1,TGCGCCAGCAGCGGGGGACAGTGGGATTCACCCCTCCACTTT,CASSGGQWDSPLHF
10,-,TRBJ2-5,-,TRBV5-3,TGTGCCAACCCCCAAGAGACCCAGTACTTC,CANPQETQYF
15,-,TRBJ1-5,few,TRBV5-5,TGTGCCAGCAGCCTGCAATACAGGGGCAATCAGCCCCAGCATTTT,CASSLQYRGNQPQHF
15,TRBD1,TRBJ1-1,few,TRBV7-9,TGTGCCAGCAGCTACCGACAGGGGAGGAACACTGAAGCTTTCTTT,CASSYRQGRNTEAFF
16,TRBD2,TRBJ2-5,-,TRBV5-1,TGCGCCAGCGCCCGTGGACTAGCGGGGGGGCTCGAGACCCAGTACTTC,CASARGLAGGLETQYF
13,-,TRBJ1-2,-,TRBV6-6,TGTGCCAGCACGTTGCCAGGGGAGTATGGCTACACCTTC,CASTLPGEYGYTF
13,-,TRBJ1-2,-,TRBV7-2,TGTGCCAGCAGCTTATGGAGGGGTTATGGCTACACCTTC,CASSLWRGYGYTF
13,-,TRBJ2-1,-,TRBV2,TGTGCCAGCAGTGAACCCATAAGGGGTGAGCAGTTCTTC,CASSEPIRGEQFF
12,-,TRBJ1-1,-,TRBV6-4,TGTGCCAGCAGTCTGGACGGCACTGAAGCTTTCTTT,CASSLDGTEAFF
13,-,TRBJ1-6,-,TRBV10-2,TGCGCCAGCAGAACGGACAGCCGGTCACCCCTCCACTTT,CASRTDSRSPLHF
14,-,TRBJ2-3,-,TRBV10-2,TGCGCCAGCTCCCCCCTATTGGCGACAGATACGCAGTATTTT,CASSPLLATDTQYF
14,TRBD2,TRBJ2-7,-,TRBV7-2,TGTGCCAGCAGCTTAAGGGAGGGCGTCTACGAGCAGTACTTC,CASSLREGVYEQYF
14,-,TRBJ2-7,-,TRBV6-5,TGTGCCAGCAGCCCCCAGGGGACGTCGTACGAGCAGTACTTC,CASSPQGTSYEQYF
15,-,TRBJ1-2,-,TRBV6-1,TGTGCCAGCAGTGAATTCAAGGGAACTAACTATGGCTACACCTTC,CASSEFKGTNYGYTF
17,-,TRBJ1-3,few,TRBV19,TGTGCCAGTAGCATCGGAGGGGCGGCCCACTCTGGAAACACCATATATTTT,CASSIGGAAHSGNTIYF
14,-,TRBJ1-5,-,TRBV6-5,TGTGCCAGCAGTCCCTTCAGGGACAATCAGCCCCAGCATTTT,CASSPFRDNQPQHF
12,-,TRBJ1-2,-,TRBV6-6,TGTGCCAGCAGTTACTCGAAGAATGGCTACACCTTC,CASSYSKNGYTF
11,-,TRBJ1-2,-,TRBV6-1,TGTGCCAGCAGTCTCGTTAACGGCTACACCTTC,CASSLVNGYTF
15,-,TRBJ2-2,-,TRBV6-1,TGTGCCAGCAGTGGTGGGCAGGGTTCCGCCGGGGAGCTGTTTTTT,CASSGGQGSAGELFF
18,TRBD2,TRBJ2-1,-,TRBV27,TGTGCCAGCAGTCAGAGGACTAGCGGGGGGGGAAGATACAATGAGCAGTTCTTC,CASSQRTSGGGRYNEQFF
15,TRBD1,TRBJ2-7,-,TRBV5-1,TGCGCCAGCAGCTCATGGACAGGGGGCTCCTACGAGCAGTACTTC,CASSSWTGGSYEQYF
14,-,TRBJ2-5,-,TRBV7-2,TGTGCCAGCAGCCCTACTGGGACCGGAGAGACCCAGTACTTC,CASSPTGTGETQYF
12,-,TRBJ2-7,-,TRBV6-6,TGTGCCAGCAGCCATCAACATTACGAGCAGTACTTC,CASSHQHYEQYF
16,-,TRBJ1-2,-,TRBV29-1,TGCAGCGTTGAGGGGACGGCACAGGGTACTAACTATGGCTACACCTTC,CSVEGTAQGTNYGYTF
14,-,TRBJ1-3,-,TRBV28,TGTGCCAGCGGTACGGGGTACTCTGGAAACACCATATATTTT,CASGTGYSGNTIYF
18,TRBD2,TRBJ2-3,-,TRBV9,TGTGCCAGCAGCGTTAGGCCTAGCGGGGGGTATAGCACAGATACGCAGTATTTT,CASSVRPSGGYSTDTQYF
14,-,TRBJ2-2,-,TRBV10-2,TGCGCCAGCAGGGACTATTCGAACACCGGGGAGCTGTTTTTT,CASRDYSNTGELFF
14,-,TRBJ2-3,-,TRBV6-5,TGTGCCAGCAGTGAAACGTCAGGGCGGGGTGCTGAGTATTTT,CASSETSGRGAEYF
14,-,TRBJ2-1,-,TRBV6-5,TGTGCCAGCAGTTACCGGACGTACGGGAATGAGCAGTTCTTC,CASSYRTYGNEQFF
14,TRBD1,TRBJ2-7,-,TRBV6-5,TGTGCCAGCAGCTGGGGACAGAGAACCTACGAGCAGTACTTC,CASSWGQRTYEQYF
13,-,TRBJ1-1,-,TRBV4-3,TGCGCCAGCAGCCAACTGGGGGGCACTGAAGCTTTCTTT,CASSQLGGTEAFF
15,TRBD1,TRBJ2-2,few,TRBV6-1,TGTGCCAGTACGTTACAGGGGTTCAACACCGGGGAGCTGTTTTTT,CASTLQGFNTGELFF
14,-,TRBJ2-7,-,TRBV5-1,TGCGCCAGCAGCCCGGAGGGGACAGCCTACGAGCAGTACTTC,CASSPEGTAYEQYF
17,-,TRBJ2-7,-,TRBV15,TGTGCCACCAGCAGAGCGCGGGGAAGCCCAAGTTCCTACGAGCAGTACTTC,CATSRARGSPSSYEQYF
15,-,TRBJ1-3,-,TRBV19,TGTGCCAGTACCACGAGCCGGACAGCCGAAAGCACCATATATTTT,CASTTSRTAESTIYF
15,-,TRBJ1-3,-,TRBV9,TGTGCCAGCAGCGTAAGTGCAGGGACCGGAAACACCATATATTTT,CASSVSAGTGNTIYF
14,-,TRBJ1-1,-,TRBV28,TGTGCCAGCAGTTTAATACAGGGAAGGACTGAAGCTTTCTTT,CASSLIQGRTEAFF
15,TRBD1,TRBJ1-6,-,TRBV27,TGTGCCAGCAGTTTCTTACAGGGGTGGAATTCACCCCTCCACTTT,CASSFLQGWNSPLHF